This T cell receptor beta chain stems from a study of T-cell reconstitution after alpha-beta-depleted transplantation in children. The germline V gene encodes CDR1 DFQATT and CDR2 SNEGSKA (reference sequence). The CDR3 has 13 residues. The V and J ends lost 4 bases and 8 bases, in that order; junction bases with no gene match: 4. Unique molecular identifiers were incorporated when the TCRbeta library was constructed. TCRdb processed the PCR reads anew with MiXCR; each CDR3 protein has one entry. The table includes roughly 220,000 distinct CDR3 sequences, around 13% detected once. This receptor was identified in a human donor who donated a stem cell graft to a child with acute lymphoblastic leukemia. The material was PBMCs from the stem cell graft donor, obtained from the stem cell graft. The chain uses TRBV20-1 and TRBJ1-6; the match to TRBD1 covers 8 bases. The CDR3 sequence: CSAMTGADSPLHF. The CDR3 DNA reads as TGCAGTGCTATGACAGGGGCGGATTCACCCCTCCACTTT.